This entry concerns a single T cell receptor (beta chain). What it recognizes is unknown. Profiling of TCR beta VDJ combinations and CDR3 sequences used genomic DNA as template. Each CDR3 protein is one row after TCRdb ran MiXCR on the reads. The sample yields roughly 130,000 distinct CDR3 sequences, 40% to 60% seen once. This sample is drawn from a study of CD8+CD57+ T cells in acquired aplastic anemia. For the study at large: Roughly 10.8 million reads were obtained on average for healthy donor CD4+ cells.

The germline V gene has CDR1 SGHTA and CDR2 FQGNSA. The V gene end was trimmed by 6 bases and the J gene end by 3 bases; junction bases not matched to a gene: 5. The CDR3 totals 13 residues. Regarding the study as a whole: Between the patient and control groups, CD8+ Simpson's diversity did not differ significantly.

The clonotype was recovered from a human donor in good health, serving as a control. Sequencing was performed on sorted CD4+, CD8+, or CD8+CD57+ T cells (not recorded which) from PBMCs. The chain recombines TRBV7-2 with TRBJ2-7, with 7 nucleotides matching TRBD1. CDR3 DNA: TGTGCCAGCAGGAAGACAGGGAACTACGAGCAGTACTTC. It translates to CASRKTGNYEQYF.